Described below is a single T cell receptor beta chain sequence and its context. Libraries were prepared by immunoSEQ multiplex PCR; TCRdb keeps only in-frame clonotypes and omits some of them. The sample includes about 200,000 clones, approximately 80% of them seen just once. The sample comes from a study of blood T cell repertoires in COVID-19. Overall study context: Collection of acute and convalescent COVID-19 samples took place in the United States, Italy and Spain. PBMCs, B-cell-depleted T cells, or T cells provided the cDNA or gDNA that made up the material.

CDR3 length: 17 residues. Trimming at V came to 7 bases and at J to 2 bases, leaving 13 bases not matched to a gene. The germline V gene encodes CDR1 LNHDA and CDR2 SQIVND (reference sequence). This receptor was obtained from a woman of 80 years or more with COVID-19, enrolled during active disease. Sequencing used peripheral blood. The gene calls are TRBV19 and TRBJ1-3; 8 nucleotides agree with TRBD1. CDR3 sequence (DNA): TGTGCCAGTACCTCTTACGGGACAGGAACTACTGGAAACACCATATATTTT. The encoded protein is CASTSYGTGTTGNTIYF.